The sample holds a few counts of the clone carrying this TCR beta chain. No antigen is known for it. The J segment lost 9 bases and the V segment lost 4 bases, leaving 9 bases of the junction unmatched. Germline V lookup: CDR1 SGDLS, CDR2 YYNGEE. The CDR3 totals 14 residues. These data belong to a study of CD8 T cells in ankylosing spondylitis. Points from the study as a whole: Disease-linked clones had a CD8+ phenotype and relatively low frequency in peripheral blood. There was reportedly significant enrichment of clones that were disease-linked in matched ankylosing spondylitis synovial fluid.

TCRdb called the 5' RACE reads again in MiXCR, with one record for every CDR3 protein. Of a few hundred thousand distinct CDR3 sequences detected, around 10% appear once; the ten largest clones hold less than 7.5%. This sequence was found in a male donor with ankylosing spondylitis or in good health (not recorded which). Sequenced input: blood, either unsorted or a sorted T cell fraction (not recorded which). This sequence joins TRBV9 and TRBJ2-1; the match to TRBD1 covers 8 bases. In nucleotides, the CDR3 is TGTGCCAGCAGCTTGGACAGGGCCGGCGCTGAGCAGTTCTTC. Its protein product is CASSLDRAGAEQFF.